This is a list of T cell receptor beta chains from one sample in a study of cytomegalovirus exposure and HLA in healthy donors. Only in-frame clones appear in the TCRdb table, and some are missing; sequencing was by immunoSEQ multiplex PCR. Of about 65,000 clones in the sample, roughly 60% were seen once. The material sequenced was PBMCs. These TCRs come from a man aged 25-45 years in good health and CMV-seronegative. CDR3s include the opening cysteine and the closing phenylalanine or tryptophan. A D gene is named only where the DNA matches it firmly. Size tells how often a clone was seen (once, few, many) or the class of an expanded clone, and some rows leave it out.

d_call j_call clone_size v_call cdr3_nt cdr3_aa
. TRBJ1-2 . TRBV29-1 TGCCTTACCCTCGGGACATCCGAGTGGGGCGGCTACACCTTC CLTLGTSEWGGYTF
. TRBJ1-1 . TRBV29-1 TGCAGCGTTGTAGGGCAGGGGGAAGCTTTCTTT CSVVGQGEAFF
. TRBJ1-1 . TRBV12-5 TGTGCTAGTGGTTCGAAACCTGGAGTGAACACTGAAGCTTTCTTT CASGSKPGVNTEAFF
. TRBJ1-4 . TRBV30 TGTGCCTGGAGTGGGGTCAGGGTTGATGAAAAACTGTTTTTT CAWSGVRVDEKLFF
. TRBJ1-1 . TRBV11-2 TGTGCCAGCAGCTCAACAGGGTCTGAAGCTTTCTTT CASSSTGSEAFF
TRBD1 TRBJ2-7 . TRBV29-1 TGCAGCGTTGGGGACAGTTACTACGAGCAGTACTTC CSVGDSYYEQYF
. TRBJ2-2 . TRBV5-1 TGCGCCAGCAGTGGGGCCCTAAACACCGGGGAGCTGTTTTTT CASSGALNTGELFF
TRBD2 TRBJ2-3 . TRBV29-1 TGCAGCGCCACGGGACTAGCGGGGGGAGATACGCAGTATTTT CSATGLAGGDTQYF
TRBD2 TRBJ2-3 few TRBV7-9 TGTGCCAGCAGCCCCGGACTAGCGGGACGCACAGATACGCAGTATTTT CASSPGLAGRTDTQYF
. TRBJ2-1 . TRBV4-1 TGCGCCAGCAGCCAAGGCGGGGTCCTCTCCTACAATGAGCAGTTCTTC CASSQGGVLSYNEQFF
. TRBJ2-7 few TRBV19 TGTGCCAGTAGTTTAGGACAGAGCCACGAGCAGTACTTC CASSLGQSHEQYF
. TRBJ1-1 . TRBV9 TGTGCCAGCAGCCCGACAGGCCCCGGGGACGCTTTCTTT CASSPTGPGDAFF
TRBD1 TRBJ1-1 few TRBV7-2 TGTGCCAGCAGCAGTAACAGGGGGCTCACTGAAGCTTTCTTT CASSSNRGLTEAFF
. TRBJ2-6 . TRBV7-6 TGTGCCAGCGGGAGGTCGGACTCTGGGGCCAACGTCCTGACTTTC CASGRSDSGANVLTF
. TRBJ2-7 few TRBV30 TGTGCCTGGAAGGACAGCGGGGCCTACGAGCAGTACTTC CAWKDSGAYEQYF
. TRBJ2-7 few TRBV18 TGTGCCAGCTCACCACCGAGCTCCTACGAGCAGTACTTC CASSPPSSYEQYF
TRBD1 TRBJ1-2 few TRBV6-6 TGTGCCAGCAGTGCCACGGGACAGGGGATCCCTGGCTACACCTTC CASSATGQGIPGYTF
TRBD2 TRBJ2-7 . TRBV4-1 TGCGCCAGCAGCCACCGCCCTCCGGGACTAGGCTTCGACGAGCAGTACTTC CASSHRPPGLGFDEQYF
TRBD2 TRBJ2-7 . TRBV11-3 TGTGCCAGCAGCTTAGGCAGCGGGGACTACGAGCAGTACTTC CASSLGSGDYEQYF
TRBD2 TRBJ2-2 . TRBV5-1 TGCGCCAGCAGCTTGGCCGGAGCGGGGGGGACGAACACCGGGGAGCTGTTTTTT CASSLAGAGGTNTGELFF
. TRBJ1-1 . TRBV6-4 TGTGCCAGCAGATTGGACAGAGGTAACACTGAAGCTTTCTTT CASRLDRGNTEAFF
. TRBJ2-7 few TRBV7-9 TGTGCCAGCAGCTTAGGAGTAGGGGGAATATTCTACGAGCAGTACTTC CASSLGVGGIFYEQYF
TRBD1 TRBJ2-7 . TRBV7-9 TGTGCCAGCAGCCCTCTCCCGGGACAGGGGCCCGCCTACGAGCAGTACTTC CASSPLPGQGPAYEQYF
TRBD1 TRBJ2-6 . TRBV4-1 TGCGCCAGCAGCCAAGAACATGGACAGGGGGCTTCTGGGGCCAACGTCCTGACTTTC CASSQEHGQGASGANVLTF
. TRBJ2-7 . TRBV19 TGTGCCAGTAGTAGCCGCAGCTACGAGCAGTACTTC CASSSRSYEQYF
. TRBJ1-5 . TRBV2 TGTGCCAGCAGTCTTACAGGGTTGGTCAATCAGCCCCAGCATTTT CASSLTGLVNQPQHF
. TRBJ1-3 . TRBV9 TGTGCCAGCAGTCAGGGTTCTGGAAACACCATATATTTT CASSQGSGNTIYF
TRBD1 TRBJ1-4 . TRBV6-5 TGTGCCAGCAGTTATGGGACAGAACTTGAAAAACTGTTTTTT CASSYGTELEKLFF
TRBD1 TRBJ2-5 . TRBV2 TGTGCCAGCAGTCGGGACAGACAAGAGACCCAGTACTTC CASSRDRQETQYF
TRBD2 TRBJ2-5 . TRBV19 TGTGCCAGTAGTATGCGGGGACTAGCGGGGAAAGAGACCCAGTACTTC CASSMRGLAGKETQYF
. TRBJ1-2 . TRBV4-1 TGCGCCAGCAGCCAAGCCCAGACTACAGGGAATGATGGCTACACCTTC CASSQAQTTGNDGYTF
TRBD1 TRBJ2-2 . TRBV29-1 TGCAGCGTTGTTAGTCGGACAGGTAACACCGGGGAGCTGTTTTTT CSVVSRTGNTGELFF
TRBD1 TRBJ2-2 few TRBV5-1 TGCGCCAGCAGCTTGGTGGCAGGGGGAATGGCCGGGGAGCTGTTTTTT CASSLVAGGMAGELFF
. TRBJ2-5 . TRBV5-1 TGCGCCAGCAGCTTGCATGAGACCCAGTACTTC CASSLHETQYF
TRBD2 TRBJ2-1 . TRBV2 TGTGCCAGCAGGTGGAGGGAGGGTGGGAATGAGCAGTTCTTC CASRWREGGNEQFF
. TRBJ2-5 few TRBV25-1 TGTGCCAGCAGTGAATCCCGGTCCCAGTACTTC CASSESRSQYF
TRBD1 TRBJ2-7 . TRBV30 TGTGCCTGTCCGGGACAGTCGACCTACGAGCAGTACTTC CACPGQSTYEQYF
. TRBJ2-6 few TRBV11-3 TGTGCCAGCAGCTCCGGGTTAAAAGGGGCCAACGTCCTGACTTTC CASSSGLKGANVLTF
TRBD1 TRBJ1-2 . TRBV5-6 TGTGCCAGCAGCTACGGACAGGGGGCCTATGGCTACACCTTC CASSYGQGAYGYTF
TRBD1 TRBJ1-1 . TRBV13 TGTGCCAGCAGCTTCTCTATGGACAGGGGAGGGAACACTGAAGCTTTCTTT CASSFSMDRGGNTEAFF
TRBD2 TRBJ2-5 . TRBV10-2 TGCGCCAGCAGTCTCGGACTAGCGGGGGGGCAAGAGACCCAGTACTTC CASSLGLAGGQETQYF
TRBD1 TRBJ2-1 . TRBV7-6 TGTGCCAGCAGCTTAGACAGGGGCGATGAGCAGTTCTTC CASSLDRGDEQFF
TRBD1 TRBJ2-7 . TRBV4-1 TGCGCCAGCAGCCAGCTCCGGGACAGGTACGAGCAGTACTTC CASSQLRDRYEQYF
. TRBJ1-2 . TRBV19 TGTGCCAGTACCCAACAGGAAGCCTACTATGGCTACACCTTC CASTQQEAYYGYTF
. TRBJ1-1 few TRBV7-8 TGTGCCAGCAGCTTATCATACACCACTGAAGCTTTCTTT CASSLSYTTEAFF
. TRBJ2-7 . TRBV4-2 TGTGCCAGCAGCCAAGATCTAGGAGCCACCACGACTTCTTACGAGCAGTACTTC CASSQDLGATTTSYEQYF
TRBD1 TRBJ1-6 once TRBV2 TGTGCCAGCAGTCAGGACAGGGCCTATAATTCACCCCTCCACTTT CASSQDRAYNSPLHF
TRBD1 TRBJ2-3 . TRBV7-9 TGTGCCAGCAGCTTTCCGACAGGGCTGGGAGATACGCAGTATTTT CASSFPTGLGDTQYF
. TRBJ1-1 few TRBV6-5 TGTGCCAGCAGCCAACAGATTAACACTGAAGCTTTCTTT CASSQQINTEAFF
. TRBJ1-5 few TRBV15 TGTGCCACCAGTATTACAGGGCAAAATCAGCCCCAGCATTTT CATSITGQNQPQHF
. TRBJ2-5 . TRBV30 TGTGCCTGGAGTGTCGAGGGTATCGGTTTTATTTTGACCCAGTACTTC CAWSVEGIGFILTQYF